Listed below are T cell receptor beta chains from one sample, sequenced in a study of shared clonotypes between healthy human individuals. Clones were sequenced by immunoSEQ multiplex PCR, and TCRdb holds only the in-frame ones, with some missing. Of hundreds of thousands of clones in the sample, roughly 98% are singletons; the top ten hold more than 0.3%. The specimen sequenced was naive CD8+ T cells sorted from blood. The receptor set was obtained from a man aged 25-45 years in good health. Both conserved end residues are part of each CDR3. The order of the fields is V gene, D gene, clone size, J gene, CDR3 protein, CDR3 DNA. The D gene is left open where the match is weak. Clone size is shown for a subset of rows, as once, few, many or a class of expanded clone.

TRBV7-9	.	.	TRBJ2-1	CASSSGLKLYNEQFF	TGTGCCAGCAGCTCTGGACTAAAACTCTACAATGAGCAGTTCTTC
TRBV10-2	.	once	TRBJ2-7	CASSMGSSYEQYF	TGCGCCAGCAGTATGGGGTCCTCCTACGAGCAGTACTTC
TRBV7-6	TRBD2	.	TRBJ2-7	CASSLETSGSYEQYF	TGTGCCAGCAGCTTAGAAACTAGCGGGAGCTACGAGCAGTACTTC
TRBV27	.	.	TRBJ2-7	CASSSTASYYEQYF	TGTGCCAGCAGTTCGACAGCCTCGTACTACGAGCAGTACTTC
TRBV25-1	.	.	TRBJ2-2	CASSDLASEGTGELFF	TGTGCCAGCAGTGACCTAGCGTCAGAAGGTACCGGGGAGCTGTTTTTT
TRBV5-1	.	.	TRBJ1-1	CASSLRTGWEAFF	TGCGCCAGCAGCTTGCGTACAGGCTGGGAAGCTTTCTTT
TRBV11-2	.	.	TRBJ2-7	CATGLGGSYEQYF	TGTGCCACCGGTCTGGGGGGCTCCTACGAGCAGTACTTC
TRBV29-1	.	once	TRBJ1-1	CSVPIKLRWVNTEAFF	TGCAGCGTACCGATAAAACTAAGGTGGGTGAACACTGAAGCTTTCTTT
TRBV19	.	.	TRBJ2-6	CASSMLSSGANVLTF	TGTGCCAGTAGTATGCTTAGCTCTGGGGCCAACGTCCTGACTTTC
TRBV5-6	.	.	TRBJ2-3	CASSFVGGKTDTQYF	TGTGCCAGCAGCTTCGTGGGAGGAAAGACAGATACGCAGTATTTT
TRBV7-9	TRBD2	.	TRBJ2-7	CASSSPTSGRAYEQYF	TGTGCCAGCAGCTCGCCGACTAGCGGGAGGGCATACGAGCAGTACTTC
TRBV18	.	.	TRBJ2-1	CASSPPPTRSVFHEQFF	TGTGCCAGCTCACCCCCTCCGACTAGATCAGTCTTCCATGAGCAGTTCTTC
TRBV13	TRBD1	.	TRBJ2-1	CASSSTRQDRNNEQFF	TGTGCCAGCAGCTCCACCCGGCAGGACAGGAACAATGAGCAGTTCTTC
TRBV5-1	TRBD1	.	TRBJ1-5	CASSLGQGAQPQHF	TGCGCCAGCAGCTTGGGGCAGGGGGCTCAGCCCCAGCATTTT
TRBV7-9	TRBD1	.	TRBJ1-1	CASSGYRGEAFF	TGTGCCAGCAGCGGTTACAGGGGAGAAGCTTTCTTT
TRBV7-9	.	.	TRBJ2-7	CASSSRYSGYEQYF	TGTGCCAGCAGCTCCCGATATAGCGGCTACGAGCAGTACTTC
TRBV9	.	.	TRBJ2-3	CASSVGYRIDPTDTQYF	TGTGCCAGCAGCGTAGGTTACAGAATAGATCCCACAGATACGCAGTATTTT
TRBV30	TRBD1	.	TRBJ1-1	CAWSVLGTGSIGTEAFF	TGTGCCTGGAGTGTACTTGGGACAGGGTCGATCGGAACTGAAGCTTTCTTT
TRBV6-5	.	.	TRBJ2-1	CASSFYSGGEQFF	TGTGCCAGCAGTTTTTATTCAGGAGGTGAGCAGTTCTTC
TRBV7-2	.	.	TRBJ2-2	CASSLRGNDAGELFF	TGTGCCAGCAGCTTACGGGGAAATGACGCCGGGGAGCTGTTTTTT
TRBV4-3	.	.	TRBJ2-2	CASSQGGGGHGELFF	TGCGCCAGCAGCCAGGGAGGGGGCGGGCACGGGGAGCTGTTTTTT
TRBV7-6	TRBD1	.	TRBJ1-4	CASSFDRGREKLFF	TGTGCCAGCAGCTTCGACAGGGGGCGTGAAAAACTGTTTTTT
TRBV7-9	.	.	TRBJ1-1	CASSPTGLTEAFF	TGTGCCAGCAGCCCCACGGGGTTGACTGAAGCTTTCTTT
TRBV7-6	.	.	TRBJ1-2	CASSLAPIDYGYTF	TGTGCCAGCAGCTTAGCGCCGATAGACTATGGCTACACCTTC
TRBV9	TRBD2	.	TRBJ2-3	CASSVGSGSTDTQYF	TGTGCCAGCAGCGTCGGTAGCGGGAGCACAGATACGCAGTATTTT
TRBV28	.	once	TRBJ2-7	CASSLEDAYEQYF	TGTGCCAGCAGTTTGGAGGACGCCTACGAGCAGTACTTC
TRBV5-5	.	.	TRBJ2-7	CASRLETSGRLQQYF	TGTGCCAGCAGGTTGGAGACAAGCGGCCGGCTCCAGCAGTACTTC
TRBV7-2	.	.	TRBJ2-5	CASSLLWDDQETQYF	TGTGCCAGCAGCTTATTGTGGGACGACCAAGAGACCCAGTACTTC
TRBV5-5	TRBD1	.	TRBJ1-1	CASSPGQGATEAFF	TGTGCCAGCAGCCCGGGACAGGGGGCAACTGAAGCTTTCTTT
TRBV20-1	.	.	TRBJ1-2	CSARVWDGYTF	TGCAGTGCTAGAGTTTGGGATGGCTACACCTTC
TRBV18	TRBD1	.	TRBJ2-3	CASSPPGQGSDTQYF	TGTGCCAGCTCACCCCCGGGACAGGGGTCAGATACGCAGTATTTT
TRBV4-1	TRBD1	.	TRBJ2-1	CASSHPDRGAYNEQFF	TGCGCCAGCAGCCACCCAGACAGGGGGGCCTACAATGAGCAGTTCTTC
TRBV7-9	.	.	TRBJ2-1	CASSLGLREAQFF	TGTGCCAGCAGCTTAGGTCTCCGTGAGGCGCAGTTCTTC
TRBV4-3	.	.	TRBJ2-2	CASSQDQTGELFF	TGCGCCAGCAGCCAAGATCAAACCGGGGAGCTGTTTTTT
TRBV7-9	.	.	TRBJ2-1	CASSLGLSLGEQFF	TGTGCCAGCAGCTTAGGACTCTCCCTGGGGGAGCAGTTCTTC
TRBV27	.	.	TRBJ2-6	CASSSPLDVGANVLTF	TGTGCCAGCAGTTCCCCCCTTGACGTCGGGGCCAACGTCCTGACTTTC
TRBV18	.	.	TRBJ2-7	CASSPKARKSGDSYEQYF	TGTGCCAGCTCCCCGAAAGCCCGAAAGTCTGGGGACTCCTACGAGCAGTACTTC
TRBV7-9	TRBD1	.	TRBJ1-4	CASSSTQGAVNEKLFF	TGTGCCAGCAGCTCAACTCAGGGGGCAGTAAATGAAAAACTGTTTTTT
TRBV7-2	.	.	TRBJ1-5	CASSLDLGNQPQHF	TGTGCCAGCAGCTTAGATTTGGGAAATCAGCCCCAGCATTTT
TRBV9	TRBD1	.	TRBJ2-2	CASSVKTRTGSISGELFF	TGTGCCAGCAGCGTAAAAACTCGGACAGGGTCGATTTCCGGGGAGCTGTTTTTT
TRBV6-5	.	.	TRBJ2-3	CASSQNLDSSGTQYF	TGTGCCAGCAGCCAAAACCTTGACAGCTCCGGTACGCAGTATTTT
TRBV7-8	TRBD1	.	TRBJ1-1	CASIDTGGSTEAFF	TGTGCCAGCATCGATACAGGGGGGAGCACTGAAGCTTTCTTT
TRBV2	.	.	TRBJ2-1	CARLRGNEQFF	TGTGCCAGACTGAGGGGCAATGAGCAGTTCTTC
TRBV18	TRBD1	.	TRBJ1-2	CASSPSGGDYGYTF	TGTGCCAGCTCACCTTCAGGGGGTGACTATGGCTACACCTTC
TRBV29-1	.	.	TRBJ2-1	CSVESLSEKNEQFF	TGCAGCGTGGAAAGTTTATCGGAAAAGAATGAGCAGTTCTTC
TRBV28	TRBD1	.	TRBJ1-5	CASSQGGRQPQHF	TGTGCCAGCAGCCAAGGGGGCCGCCAGCCCCAGCATTTT
TRBV7-6	.	once	TRBJ2-7	CASSLVTGSYEQYF	TGTGCCAGCAGCTTAGTAACGGGCTCCTACGAGCAGTACTTC
TRBV10-1	.	.	TRBJ2-7	CASSEGDSYEQYF	TGCGCCAGCAGTGAAGGGGACTCCTACGAGCAGTACTTC
TRBV6-5	TRBD2	.	TRBJ2-1	CASRNSGLAGDEQFF	TGTGCCAGCAGGAATAGCGGACTAGCGGGAGATGAGCAGTTCTTC
TRBV7-9	TRBD1	.	TRBJ1-1	CASSPSLGTGAATEAFF	TGTGCCAGCAGCCCTAGTCTTGGGACAGGGGCAGCGACTGAAGCTTTCTTT
TRBV11-3	TRBD2	once	TRBJ2-1	CASSPRNSGGGNEQFF	TGTGCCAGCAGCCCCCGTAATAGCGGGGGGGGGAATGAGCAGTTCTTC
TRBV7-8	.	.	TRBJ2-3	CASSHYSRGRDTDTQYF	TGTGCCAGCAGCCACTACTCCCGTGGCAGAGACACAGATACGCAGTATTTT
TRBV19	TRBD2	.	TRBJ2-1	CASSMGGLAGGGNEQFF	TGTGCCAGTAGTATGGGCGGGTTGGCGGGAGGAGGTAATGAGCAGTTCTTC